This TCR beta chain stems from a study of blood T cells in healthy people across ages. Overall study findings and caveats: Age showed a roughly linear inverse relationship with TCR beta diversity per million T cells. In the absence of known donor CMV status, changes in expanded clonotypes were possibly confounded.

To note about this clonotype: What it binds is unknown.

Extractions gave at least 6 micrograms of total RNA per sample. The CDR3 length is 13 residues. Germline V gene sequence: CDR1 DFQATT, CDR2 SNEGSKA (reference sequence). Trimming removed 7 bases from V and 3 bases from J, with 16 bases in between. The use of a sample-barcoded 5' primer and a J-beta primer mix characterized a second PCR of roughly 6 to 11 cycles. TCRdb fed the 5' RACE reads into MiXCR, producing one record per CDR3 protein. The table lists hundreds of thousands of distinct CDR3 sequences, 58% of them singletons. V is TRBV20-1 and J is TRBJ2-7; maybe TRBD1 (6 bases). The specimen sequenced was blood. The source is a man in his 60s in good health. The CDR3 DNA reads as TGCAGTGTAAGCGGCCGAGGGGGCTACGAGCAGTACTTC. This codes for CSVSGRGGYEQYF.